Listed below are T cell receptor beta chains from one sample, sequenced in a study of CD8+CD57+ T cells in acquired aplastic anemia. TCRdb used MiXCR to reprocess the reads, holding one entry per CDR3 protein. The repertoire has some 170,000 distinct CDR3 sequences, roughly 48% of them found once; the top ten carry more than 1%. The sample was sorted CD4+, CD8+, or CD8+CD57+ T cells (not recorded which) from PBMCs. The receptors shown here come from a human donor with aplastic anemia. CDR3s include the opening cysteine and the closing phenylalanine or tryptophan. Fields, in order: J gene, CDR3 length, D gene, clone size, V gene, CDR3 protein, CDR3 DNA. The D gene is left open where the match is weak. Size values are once, few and many counts, or a class for expanded clones, and some rows have none.

TRBJ2-3 | 14 | . | many | TRBV20-1 | CSARDPATTDTQYF | TGCAGTGCTAGAGATCCGGCGACCACAGATACGCAGTATTTT
TRBJ1-4 | 14 | TRBD1 | many | TRBV20-1 | CSASPPGGNEKLFF | TGCAGTGCTAGTCCCCCAGGGGGTAATGAAAAACTGTTTTTT
TRBJ2-5 | 15 | . | few | TRBV24-1 | CATSDEQGPQETQYF | TGTGCCACCAGTGATGAACAGGGTCCACAAGAGACCCAGTACTTC
TRBJ2-3 | 14 | TRBD2 | . | TRBV7-3 | CASSLSGRGDTQYF | TGTGCCAGCAGCCTTAGCGGGAGAGGAGATACGCAGTATTTT
TRBJ1-1 | 15 | . | many | TRBV9 | CASSVGGHPRTEAFF | TGTGCCAGCAGCGTAGGTGGCCATCCGAGGACTGAAGCTTTCTTT
TRBJ1-5 | 14 | . | many | TRBV19 | CASSGPGWNQPQHF | TGTGCCAGTAGTGGCCCGGGGTGGAATCAGCCCCAGCATTTT
TRBJ2-7 | 15 | . | many | TRBV5-6 | CASSFFGLRAYEQYF | TGTGCCAGCAGCTTTTTCGGACTAAGAGCCTACGAGCAGTACTTC
TRBJ2-3 | 17 | TRBD2 | . | TRBV6-1 | CASSDRASGVSTDTQYF | TGTGCCAGCAGTGATCGGGCTAGCGGGGTTAGCACAGATACGCAGTATTTT
TRBJ2-3 | 17 | TRBD2 | . | TRBV20-1 | CSARDPGLAGVADTQYF | TGCAGTGCTAGAGATCCGGGACTAGCGGGAGTGGCAGATACGCAGTATTTT
TRBJ2-4 | 14 | TRBD1 | many | TRBV29-1 | CSVRPSGQGDIQYF | TGCAGCGTGCGACCTTCAGGACAGGGGGACATTCAGTACTTC
TRBJ1-2 | 17 | TRBD1 | many | TRBV24-1 | CATSAPGGQGTNYGYTF | TGTGCCACCAGTGCCCCCGGGGGACAGGGGACAAACTATGGCTACACCTTC
TRBJ2-3 | 18 | TRBD2 | . | TRBV7-1 | CASSSAPGLAGDTDTQYF | TGTGCCAGCAGCTCCGCTCCGGGACTAGCGGGGGACACAGATACGCAGTATTTT
TRBJ2-7 | 16 | TRBD1 | many | TRBV6-5 | CASSYSRGTGGGEQYF | TGTGCCAGCAGTTACTCGAGGGGGACAGGGGGTGGCGAGCAGTACTTC
TRBJ1-4 | 15 | TRBD1 | few | TRBV6-1 | CASSGRQGGAEKLFF | TGTGCCAGCAGTGGGCGACAGGGGGGGGCTGAAAAACTGTTTTTT
TRBJ2-7 | 15 | TRBD2 | many | TRBV29-1 | CSVGSPGGNSYEQYF | TGCAGCGTTGGGTCCCCGGGGGGTAACTCCTACGAGCAGTACTTC
TRBJ2-7 | 13 | . | . | TRBV11-2 | CASSLETGREQYF | TGTGCCAGCAGCTTAGAGACAGGTCGCGAGCAGTACTTC
TRBJ2-5 | 17 | . | many | TRBV5-6 | CASSLVSGRGRQETQYF | TGTGCCAGCAGCTTGGTTTCGGGGCGAGGCAGACAAGAGACCCAGTACTTC
TRBJ1-1 | 16 | . | . | TRBV25-1 | CASSATGQLVNTEAFF | TGTGCCAGCAGTGCTACCGGACAGCTAGTGAACACTGAAGCTTTCTTT
TRBJ1-4 | 16 | TRBD1 | many | TRBV4-1 | CASSQDDRVANEKLFF | TGCGCCAGCAGCCAAGATGACAGGGTAGCTAATGAAAAACTGTTTTTT
TRBJ1-1 | 14 | . | . | TRBV27 | CASGIRALNTEAFF | TGTGCCAGCGGAATTAGGGCGTTGAACACTGAAGCTTTCTTT
TRBJ2-1 | 15 | TRBD2 | . | TRBV9 | CASSPGLAKGNEQFF | TGTGCCAGCAGCCCGGGACTAGCGAAGGGGAATGAGCAGTTCTTC
TRBJ2-2 | 16 | TRBD2 | . | TRBV10-3 | CASSYPSGGFTGELFF | TGTGCCAGCAGTTACCCTAGCGGGGGGTTCACCGGGGAGCTGTTTTTT
TRBJ2-7 | 12 | . | . | TRBV24-1 | CATSGDTYEQYF | TGTGCCACCAGTGGAGACACCTACGAGCAGTACTTC
TRBJ1-6 | 13 | . | . | TRBV7-8 | CASSHGADSPLHF | TGTGCCAGCAGCCATGGAGCGGACTCACCCCTCCACTTT
TRBJ1-1 | 17 | TRBD1 | once | TRBV11-1 | CASSLGTGGVMNTEAFF | TGTGCCAGCAGCTTAGGAACAGGGGGAGTCATGAACACTGAAGCTTTCTTT
TRBJ2-1 | 11 | . | many | TRBV2 | CASSPRTEQFF | TGTGCCAGCAGCCCCCGGACCGAGCAGTTCTTC
TRBJ1-5 | 15 | . | once | TRBV4-1 | CASSLLAGADQPQHF | TGCGCCAGCAGCCTACTTGCAGGGGCAGATCAGCCCCAGCATTTT
TRBJ2-2 | 16 | TRBD2 | . | TRBV10-3 | CAITKTGLAGAGELFF | TGTGCCATCACGAAGACGGGACTAGCAGGCGCCGGGGAGCTGTTTTTT
TRBJ1-4 | 13 | . | . | TRBV19 | CTTWGWGTEKLFF | TGTACCACATGGGGCTGGGGAACTGAAAAACTGTTTTTT
TRBJ1-6 | 14 | TRBD1 | . | TRBV24-1 | CATRGTGEMSPLHF | TGTGCCACCAGGGGGACAGGGGAGATGTCACCCCTCCACTTT
TRBJ2-3 | 12 | . | many | TRBV20-1 | CSAQTVGDTQYF | TGCAGTGCACAAACAGTGGGAGATACGCAGTATTTT
TRBJ2-7 | 15 | TRBD1 | . | TRBV24-1 | CATSDPGTGSYEQYF | TGTGCCACCAGTGATCCCGGGACAGGTTCCTACGAGCAGTACTTC
TRBJ2-6 | 15 | . | . | TRBV19 | CASSLDGYGANVLTF | TGTGCCAGTAGTTTGGACGGCTATGGGGCCAACGTCCTGACTTTC
TRBJ2-5 | 14 | TRBD1 | many | TRBV7-2 | CASSLDRGQETQYF | TGTGCCAGCAGCCTTGACAGGGGCCAAGAGACCCAGTACTTC
TRBJ2-1 | 14 | . | . | TRBV11-1 | CASSLAVDGHEQFF | TGTGCCAGCAGCTTAGCGGTTGATGGCCATGAGCAGTTCTTC
TRBJ2-7 | 14 | . | many | TRBV7-6 | CASSLGTAPGEQYF | TGTGCCAGCAGCTTAGGGACAGCGCCAGGCGAGCAGTACTTC
TRBJ2-7 | 13 | . | . | TRBV7-2 | CASSLARTYEQYF | TGTGCCAGCAGCTTAGCGCGTACCTACGAGCAGTACTTC
TRBJ2-1 | 15 | . | many | TRBV12-3/TRBV12-4 | CASSSLDRTPNEQFF | TGTGCCAGCAGTTCCCTCGATAGGACCCCCAATGAGCAGTTCTTC
TRBJ1-6 | 14 | . | many | TRBV6-5 | CASNTYPLGSPLHF | TGTGCCAGCAACACCTACCCGCTAGGTTCACCCCTCCACTTT
TRBJ1-2 | 12 | . | . | TRBV7-9 | CASSSGGGGYTF | TGTGCCAGCAGCTCTGGGGGCGGTGGCTACACCTTC